A selection of T cell receptor beta chains follows, all from one sample in a study of T cell changes during pregnancy in multiple sclerosis. Some clones are missing from TCRdb's copy, which holds only in-frame ones; the method was immunoSEQ multiplex PCR. Of 30,000 or so clones listed, roughly 91% were seen once; the top ten hold approximately 0.41%. Specimen: CD4+ T cells from peripheral blood mononuclear cells, collected after pregnancy. The source is a female donor with multiple sclerosis, enrolled in a pregnancy study. The CDR3 runs from the conserved cysteine through the conserved F or W. The order of the fields is D gene, V gene, clone size, J gene, CDR3 protein, CDR3 DNA. The D gene is left open where the match is weak. Clone size is stated in some rows and not others, as once, few, many or a class when expanded.

NA	TRBV6-5	NA	TRBJ2-3	CASSYGDTGTLQYF	TGTGCCAGCAGTTACGGGGATACCGGGACTCTGCAGTATTTT
TRBD2	TRBV6-5	once	TRBJ2-1	CASSYGGGGVLNEQFF	TGTGCCAGCAGTTACGGTGGCGGGGGGGTGCTCAATGAGCAGTTCTTC
NA	TRBV7-8	NA	TRBJ2-7	CASSGGQGRRYEQYF	TGTGCCAGCAGCGGGGGCCAGGGCCGGCGGTACGAGCAGTACTTC
TRBD1	TRBV27	NA	TRBJ2-7	CASSPGRGRVFSYEQYF	TGTGCCAGCAGTCCTGGCAGGGGGCGAGTTTTTTCCTACGAGCAGTACTTC
NA	TRBV7-7	NA	TRBJ2-7	CASSFRKQNPTRYF	TGTGCCAGCAGCTTTAGAAAACAGAACCCTACGAGGTACTTC
TRBD1	TRBV7-9	NA	TRBJ1-4	CASSLGTGHEKLFF	TGTGCCAGCAGCCTCGGGACAGGGCATGAAAAACTGTTTTTT
TRBD2	TRBV6-5	NA	TRBJ2-1	CASSRTSASYNEQFF	TGTGCCAGCAGCCGAACTAGCGCCTCCTACAATGAGCAGTTCTTC
TRBD1	TRBV30	NA	TRBJ2-1	CAWIATGLFLNEQFF	TGTGCCTGGATTGCGACAGGGTTATTTCTGAATGAGCAGTTCTTC
TRBD1	TRBV18	NA	TRBJ2-7	CASSPPRTGPYEQYF	TGTGCCAGCTCACCACCACGGACAGGGCCCTACGAGCAGTACTTC
TRBD1	TRBV4-2	once	TRBJ1-2	CASSQVTGFYGYTF	TGTGCCAGCAGCCAAGTGACAGGGTTCTATGGCTACACCTTC
NA	TRBV4-3	NA	TRBJ2-7	CASSQDPGTYEQYF	TGCGCCAGCAGCCAAGATCCGGGGACCTACGAGCAGTACTTC
TRBD2	TRBV2	NA	TRBJ2-5	CASSEALPAGGKETQYF	TGTGCCAGCAGTGAAGCGCTTCCAGCGGGGGGCAAAGAGACCCAGTACTTC
NA	TRBV4-2	NA	TRBJ1-1	CASSHLNTEAFF	TGTGCCAGCAGCCATTTAAACACTGAAGCTTTCTTT
NA	TRBV6-5	NA	TRBJ2-1	CASSYLAVIRSGQFF	TGTGCCAGCAGTTACCTAGCAGTCATCCGTTCGGGGCAGTTCTTC
NA	TRBV29-1	once	TRBJ1-5	CSVAAGGRGQPQHF	TGCAGCGTTGCCGCTGGGGGCCGAGGACAGCCCCAGCATTTT
TRBD1	TRBV5-1	NA	TRBJ1-5	CASSLQGFTDQPQHF	TGCGCCAGCAGCTTACAGGGGTTCACGGATCAGCCCCAGCATTTT
NA	TRBV5-1	NA	TRBJ1-1	CASSLVEAGVNTEAFF	TGCGCCAGCAGCTTGGTGGAAGCAGGGGTGAACACTGAAGCTTTCTTT
NA	TRBV14	NA	TRBJ2-7	CASSLLNRDSRNYEQYF	TGTGCCAGCAGCCTGCTAAACCGGGACTCCCGGAACTACGAGCAGTACTTC
NA	TRBV6-1	once	TRBJ2-7	CASSELTSRPYEQYF	TGTGCCAGCAGTGAACTCACTAGCAGACCCTACGAGCAGTACTTC
TRBD1	TRBV5-1	NA	TRBJ2-3	CASSFDRVGADTQYF	TGCGCCAGCAGCTTCGACAGGGTTGGTGCAGATACGCAGTATTTT
TRBD1	TRBV27	NA	TRBJ2-7	CASRLKGTGFYEQYF	TGTGCCAGCAGACTCAAAGGGACAGGGTTTTACGAGCAGTACTTC
TRBD1	TRBV7-9	NA	TRBJ2-3	CASSLGQGDSTDTQYF	TGTGCCAGCAGCTTGGGACAGGGGGACTCCACAGATACGCAGTATTTT
TRBD1	TRBV7-9	NA	TRBJ1-3	CASSPIGQVGSGNTIYF	TGTGCCAGCAGCCCTATTGGACAGGTGGGCTCTGGAAACACCATATATTTT
NA	TRBV7-3	NA	TRBJ2-3	CASSPQDGLAYTQYF	TGTGCCAGCAGCCCCCAAGATGGTTTAGCGTATACGCAGTATTTT
NA	TRBV29-1	few	TRBJ1-5	CSVEFTGPGGNQPQHF	TGCAGCGTTGAATTTACTGGGCCGGGAGGCAATCAGCCCCAGCATTTT
NA	TRBV4-1	NA	TRBJ2-1	CASSLGRERGSYNEQFF	TGCGCCAGCAGCCTGGGACGGGAGAGAGGGTCCTACAATGAGCAGTTCTTC
NA	TRBV29-1	NA	TRBJ2-7	CSVVVGNYEQYF	TGCAGCGTTGTTGTCGGGAATTACGAGCAGTACTTC
NA	TRBV11-2	NA	TRBJ2-4	CASTPPRGWAKNIQYF	TGTGCCAGCACCCCCCCCCGCGGGTGGGCCAAAAACATTCAGTACTTC
TRBD2	TRBV7-9	NA	TRBJ2-1	CASSPGLAGGNEQFF	TGTGCCAGCAGCCCGGGACTAGCGGGAGGCAATGAGCAGTTCTTC
NA	TRBV6-5	NA	TRBJ2-7	CASSLNVGSYEQYF	TGTGCCAGCAGTTTAAACGTCGGCTCCTACGAGCAGTACTTC
TRBD1	TRBV9	NA	TRBJ1-1	CASSVVDIRGPNTEAFF	TGTGCCAGCAGCGTAGTTGATATCAGGGGGCCGAACACTGAAGCTTTCTTT
TRBD1	TRBV6-1	NA	TRBJ1-4	CASSDRGLVGEKLFF	TGTGCCAGCAGTGACAGGGGGCTTGTGGGAGAAAAACTGTTTTTT
NA	TRBV25-1	NA	TRBJ2-2	CASSVIRDTLNTGELFF	TGTGCCAGCAGTGTTATCCGGGACACCTTGAACACCGGGGAGCTGTTTTTT
NA	TRBV6-5	NA	TRBJ2-5	CASSYSLGEETQYF	TGTGCCAGCAGTTACAGTCTGGGAGAAGAGACCCAGTACTTC
TRBD1	TRBV4-2	once	TRBJ2-7	CASSQAGGRYEQYF	TGTGCCAGCAGCCAAGCAGGGGGCCGTTACGAGCAGTACTTC
NA	TRBV19	NA	TRBJ1-1	CASSVDRNTEAFF	TGTGCCAGTAGCGTGGACAGGAACACTGAAGCTTTCTTT
TRBD2	TRBV5-1	once	TRBJ2-5	CASSLGAGGRQETQYF	TGCGCCAGCAGCTTGGGAGCGGGGGGGCGCCAAGAGACCCAGTACTTC
TRBD1	TRBV19	once	TRBJ1-2	CASRLGQALNYGYTF	TGTGCCAGTAGATTGGGACAGGCACTTAACTATGGCTACACCTTC
NA	TRBV5-1	NA	TRBJ2-7	CASSPGTEGYEQYF	TGCGCCAGCAGCCCCGGGACGGAGGGATACGAGCAGTACTTC
TRBD2	TRBV19	NA	TRBJ2-7	CASSRTSGAYEQYF	TGTGCCAGTAGTAGGACTAGCGGGGCCTACGAGCAGTACTTC
NA	TRBV15	NA	TRBJ1-1	CATSREHRSFMNTEAFF	TGTGCCACCAGCAGAGAGCACAGAAGCTTTATGAACACTGAAGCTTTCTTT
TRBD1	TRBV7-2	NA	TRBJ2-7	CASSPKPSGQGLGYEQYF	TGTGCCAGCAGCCCAAAGCCATCGGGACAGGGTCTTGGCTACGAGCAGTACTTC